Presented here are 8 T cell receptor beta chains from one specimen sequenced in a study of cytomegalovirus exposure and HLA in healthy donors. Use of 60 Vbeta and 13 Jbeta primers characterized the PCR. Here immunoSEQ multiplex PCR was the method, and the copy in TCRdb shows in-frame clones only, minus some. The sample gives 130,000 or so clones, 77% of which show up once; more than 4% is in the top ten. Sequenced material: PBMCs. The receptors here all came from a male donor in good health and CMV-seropositive.

This sequence joins TRBV11-2 and TRBJ2-3, with 10 positions matching TRBD2. The CDR3 is 13 amino acids. Trimming at V came to 4 bases and at J to 8 bases, leaving 3 bases not matched to a gene. Germline lookup yields CDR1 SGHAT and CDR2 FQNNGV. CDR3 coding DNA: TGTGCCAGCAGCTCGCGACTAGCGGGTACGCAGTATTTT. It encodes CASSSRLAGTQYF.

The genes are TRBV6-1 and TRBJ2-1; 12 bases agree with TRBD2. Trimming at V came to 4 bases and at J to 0 bases, leaving 10 bases not matched to a gene. Germline V gene sequence: CDR1 MNHNS, CDR2 SASEGT. The CDR3 has 19 amino acids. This CDR3 is CASSARASGGGYSYNEQFF. In DNA, the CDR3 is TGTGCCAGCAGTGCTCGGGCTAGCGGGGGGGGATACTCCTACAATGAGCAGTTCTTC.

DNA of the CDR3: TGTGCCAGTATTCAGACAGGGGGAAGCACTGAAGCTTTCTTT. Residues: CASIQTGGSTEAFF. This chain links TRBV19 with TRBJ1-1; 9 nucleotides line up with TRBD1. CDR1 is LNHDA, CDR2 SQIVND, per germline (reference sequence). The CDR3 runs 14 residues. Unmatched junction bases numbered 7, after V lost 7 bases and J lost 4 bases.

This chain joins TRBV28 and TRBJ2-2; 16 nucleotides agree with TRBD2. V lost 4 bases, J lost 2 bases, and 10 bases stayed unmatched. The CDR3 is 20 residues long. Germline V CDR1 and CDR2: MDHEN, SYDVKM. This CDR3 is CASSYPTGTSGRVNTGELFF. The DNA of the CDR3 is TGTGCCAGCAGTTACCCGACCGGGACTAGCGGGAGGGTAAACACCGGGGAGCTGTTTTTT. The whole variable domain, filled in from reference TRBV28 and TRBJ2-2, reads DVKVTQSSRYLVKRTGEKVFLECVQDMDHENMFWYRQDPGLGLRLIYFSYDVKMKEKGDIPEGYSVSREKKERFSLILESASTNQTSMYLCASSYPTGTSGRVNTGELFFGEGSRLTVL.

The chain couples TRBV7-3 to TRBJ2-2, with 12 bases lining up with TRBD2. Germline V CDR1 and CDR2: SGHTA, FQGTGA. V was clipped by 5 bases and J by 6 bases; unmatched bases: 13. This CDR3 is 18 amino acids long. CDR3 DNA sequence: TGTGCCAGCAGCCCCACAACCCGACTAGCGGGAGTATCCGGGGAGCTGTTTTTT. Translated, it gives CASSPTTRLAGVSGELFF.

In its sample, this clone was seen a few times. The chain has TRBV13 and TRBJ1-2; tentatively, D is TRBD1 (6 bases). V was shortened by 5 bases and J by 7 bases, with 23 bases between the two germline ends. Germline V CDR1 and CDR2: PRHDT, FYEKMQ (reference sequence). This CDR3 region has 16 residues. The CDR3 DNA is TGTGCCAGCAGCACCGCCTCCAGGGGCGGCCTTAGTGGCTACACCTTC. Its translation is CASSTASRGGLSGYTF.

The chain carries TRBV7-9 and TRBJ2-1; 12 bases are a match to TRBD2. Germline assignment: CDR1 SEHNR and CDR2 FQNEAQ (reference sequence). J lost 6 bases, V lost 5 bases, and 8 bases had no gene match. The CDR3 runs 16 residues. The DNA for the CDR3 is TGTGCCAGCAGCCCCTGGACTAGCGGGATAAGCAATGAGCAGTTCTTC. This sequence encodes CASSPWTSGISNEQFF.

This chain joins TRBV6-1 and TRBJ1-2, with unresolved D. The V gene's germline CDR1 is MNHNS and CDR2 SASEGT. The CDR3 has 11 amino acids. Between the trimmed V and J ends, which lost 4 bases and 5 bases, there was a span of 5 bases. In nucleotides, the CDR3 is TGTGCCAGCAGTGGCAGGTATGGCTACACCTTC. As protein: CASSGRYGYTF.